The next 32 T cell receptor beta chains were all read from a single sample in a study of T cells in Graves' hyperthyroidism and ophthalmopathy. There were TCR beta CDR3 regions amplified from RNA transcripts. HTBI primers were the set used in a first-round RT-PCR of the TCR CDR3. TCRdb itself ran the multiplex PCR reads through MiXCR, one entry per CDR3 protein. Altogether 500,000 to 650,000 distinct CDR3 sequences are present, roughly 15% being singletons, with the ten largest covering approximately 18%. The specimen was blood. All receptors derive from a woman aged 18-35 years with Graves' ophthalmopathy.

In its sample, this clonotype was seen a few times. CDR3 DNA: TGTGCCAGCACCCCCGAGACGGGGAACACCGGGGAGCTGTTTTTT. Its translation: CASTPETGNTGELFF. The rearrangement joins TRBV2 to TRBJ2-2, with D hard to call. Per the germline V gene, CDR1 is SNHLY and CDR2 is FYNNEI. This CDR3 has 15 amino acids. V lost 7 bases and J 1 base, leaving 13 bases between the germline ends.

This chain joins TRBV25-1 and TRBJ1-4; the match to TRBD1 covers 8 bases. This CDR3 spans 17 amino acids. The V segment lost 4 bases and the J segment 4 bases; nucleotides outside the gene matches: 11. Germline V lookup: CDR1 MGHDK, CDR2 SYGVNS. The CDR3 DNA sequence: TGTGCCAGCAGTGCGCGAGGTCGGGACAGGAGTAATGAAAAACTGTTTTTT. Translated, it gives CASSARGRDRSNEKLFF. Drawing the rest from reference TRBV25-1 and TRBJ1-4, the complete variable domain is EADIYQTPRYLVIGTGKKITLECSQTMGHDKMYWYQQDPGMELHLIHYSYGVNSTEKGDLSSESTVSRIRTEHFPLTLESARPSHTSQYLCASSARGRDRSNEKLFFGSGTQLSVL.

This clonotype was observed many times. The chain couples TRBV5-1 to TRBJ2-2, with 13 bases fitting TRBD2. This CDR3 spans 18 amino acids. Germline assignment: CDR1 SGHRS and CDR2 YFSETQ. Losses at the gene ends were 4 bases for V and 4 bases for J; bases not matched to a gene: 10. This CDR3 is CASSPTSGRARVTGELFF. The CDR3 DNA follows: TGCGCCAGCAGCCCCACTAGCGGGAGGGCCCGAGTCACCGGGGAGCTGTTTTTT.

Many counts were recorded for this clonotype. The chain recombines TRBV2 with TRBJ2-7; D ambiguous. The V end was cut by 8 bases, the J end by 7 bases, with 3 bases between. The germline CDR1 and CDR2 sequences are SNHLY and FYNNEI. The CDR3 length is 8 residues. The CDR3 coding sequence is TGTGCCAGCGAGGAGCAGTACTTC. Its translation is CASEEQYF. Complete variable domain (other parts from reference TRBV2 and TRBJ2-7): EPEVTQTPSHQVTQMGQEVILRCVPISNHLYFYWYRQILGQKVEFLVSFYNNEISEKSEIFDDQFSVERPDGSNFTLKIRSTKLEDSAMYFCASEEQYFGPGTRLTVT.

Only a few counts were recorded for this clonotype. The rearrangement uses TRBV5-4 and TRBJ2-3, with 9 bases aligning to TRBD1. The CDR3 covers 15 residues. With 3 bases clipped from V and 3 bases from J, the junction kept 5 bases outside the gene matches. The germline V gene has CDR1 SGHNT and CDR2 YYREEE (reference sequence). CDR3 sequence: CASSSRTGVTDTQYF. The CDR3 DNA reads as TGTGCCAGCAGCTCCAGGACAGGGGTGACAGATACGCAGTATTTT.

There are many counts of this clonotype. The chain has TRBV20-1 and TRBJ2-1; TRBD1 matches at 9 bases. The CDR3 length is 12 residues. The V gene end was trimmed by 1 base and the J gene end by 10 bases; junction bases not matched to a gene: 2. Germline assignment: CDR1 DFQATT and CDR2 SNEGSKA (reference sequence). DNA for the CDR3: TGCAGTGCTAGAGGGACAGGGGTCGAGCAGTTCTTC. It is translated as CSARGTGVEQFF.

The table lists this clonotype with a few counts. V and J are TRBV4-1 and TRBJ2-1, with 7 bases identical to TRBD2. CDR1 is MGHRA, CDR2 YSYEKL, per germline. The CDR3 is 18 amino acids. Unmatched junction bases numbered 12, after V lost 4 bases and J lost 0 bases. CDR3 nucleotide sequence: TGCGCCAGCAGCCGTCCGTCCGGGGGGTCCGACTCCTACAATGAGCAGTTCTTC. This gives the protein CASSRPSGGSDSYNEQFF.

This clonotype was counted at least ten times. The gene calls are TRBV6-1 and TRBJ2-1, with 8 bases aligning to TRBD1. Germline trimming cut 5 bases from V and 7 bases from J; bases unmatched to any gene: 13. The length of the CDR3 is 16 residues. Germline CDR1 and CDR2: MNHNS and SASEGT. CDR3: CASSPYVQGAGNEQFF. DNA for the CDR3: TGTGCCAGCAGTCCTTATGTGCAGGGGGCTGGGAATGAGCAGTTCTTC.

This clonotype was seen a handful of times. The chain recombines TRBV4-1 with TRBJ2-7; D may be TRBD2 (6 bases). Trimming pared 6 bases from V and 2 bases from J, leaving 14 bases between. The CDR3 contains 14 residues. Per the germline V gene, CDR1 is MGHRA and CDR2 is YSYEKL. CDR3 loop: CASRQEGLTYEQYF. CDR3 sequence (DNA): TGCGCCAGCAGACAGGAGGGACTTACCTACGAGCAGTACTTC.

This clonotype was counted many times. The J gene is TRBJ2-5, the V gene TRBV30, with D unclear. The CDR3 totals 13 residues. Trimming left V 5 bases short and J 7 bases short, with 17 bases between. Germline V lookup: CDR1 GTSNPN, CDR2 SVGIG (reference sequence). The CDR3 DNA is TGTGCCTGGGATGAGGCAGGAGCTGGGACCCAGTACTTC. Translating gives CAWDEAGAGTQYF.

This clonotype occurred a few times. J is TRBJ2-7 and V is TRBV5-1; TRBD2 might be the D (5 bases). From germline, CDR1 is SGHRS and CDR2 YFSETQ. The length of the CDR3 is 14 residues. V was clipped by 0 bases and J by 7 bases, with 14 bases between them. CDR3 in DNA: TGCGCCAGCAGCTTGGTCGCGGGTACACGGGAGCAGTACTTC. This gives the protein CASSLVAGTREQYF.

This clonotype was recorded at least ten times. This sequence joins TRBV5-6 and TRBJ2-7; 8 nucleotides align to TRBD2. The V gene's germline CDR1 is SGHDT and CDR2 YYEEEE. CDR3 length equals 16 residues. J lost 7 bases, V lost 4 bases, and 16 bases had no gene match. CDR3: CASSGGVAGLPTEQYF. CDR3 bases: TGTGCCAGCAGCGGGGGGGTAGCGGGACTTCCGACGGAGCAGTACTTC. The full variable domain, in which reference TRBV5-6 and TRBJ2-7 provide the parts outside the CDR3, is DAGVTQSPTHLIKTRGQQVTLRCSPKSGHDTVSWYQQALGQGPQFIFQYYEEEERQRGNFPDRFSGHQFPNYSSELNVNALLLGDSALYLCASSGGVAGLPTEQYFGPGTRLTVT.

This clonotype was found many times. The V gene is TRBV11-2, the J gene TRBJ2-2; maybe TRBD2 (5 bases). CDR3 length: 16 amino acids. CDR1 is SGHAT, CDR2 FQNNGV, per germline. The ends were cut back, 2 bases at V and 3 bases at J, with 13 bases in the middle. CDR3 loop: CASSLLGPGDTGELFF. The CDR3 coding sequence is TGTGCCAGCAGCTTATTAGGCCCCGGGGACACCGGGGAGCTGTTTTTT.

The V call is TRBV10-3, the J call TRBJ1-5; D gene ambiguous. V was shortened by 0 bases and J by 2 bases, with 8 bases between the two germline ends. The CDR3 runs to 15 residues. Germline lookup yields CDR1 ENHRY and CDR2 SYGVKD. The CDR3 sequence is CAISESGQGNQPQHF. The CDR3 coding sequence is TGTGCCATCAGTGAGTCTGGCCAGGGCAATCAGCCCCAGCATTTT.

This clonotype was seen more than once but under ten times. The CDR3 bases are TGCGCCAGCAGCTTGGCCGGGAGGGGGGCACCTCAGACTGAAGCTTTCTTT. Translated: CASSLAGRGAPQTEAFF. The chain is built from TRBV5-1 and TRBJ1-1, with a weak D call TRBD1 (6 bases). CDR1 and CDR2 (germline): SGHRS, YFSETQ. There are 17 residues in the CDR3. The V end was cut by 0 bases, the J end by 5 bases, with 20 bases between.

This clonotype was seen repeatedly, ten times or more. The chain couples TRBV18 to TRBJ2-5; D may be TRBD2 (5 bases). Deletions cut 2 bases from V and 2 bases from J, with 9 bases between. The germline CDR1 and CDR2 sequences are KGHSH and LQKENI. The CDR3 contains 14 residues. The chain's CDR3 is CASSPGPGQETQYF. DNA for the CDR3: TGTGCCAGCTCACCAGGGCCGGGGCAAGAGACCCAGTACTTC.

This clonotype turned up a few times. The chain couples TRBV24-1 to TRBJ2-7; perhaps TRBD2 as D (5 bases). Germline values: CDR1 KGHDR, CDR2 SFDVKD. V shed 1 base and J shed 4 bases, with 7 bases lying between them. The CDR3 is 13 residues long. The CDR3 region is CATSDFTGYEQYF. The CDR3, as DNA: TGTGCCACCAGTGATTTTACGGGGTACGAGCAGTACTTC.

With respect to this clonotype: A read error is possible here, since a much larger clone lies one base away. The chain links TRBV10-3 to TRBJ2-2, with TRBD1 matching 8 bases. The CDR3 length is 15 residues. J lost 3 bases, V lost 4 bases, and 4 bases had no gene match. Germline V gene data show CDR1 as ENHRY and CDR2 as SYGVKD. In nucleotides, the CDR3 is TGTGCCATCAGTGGTGCCAGGGGGCACACCGGGGAGCTGTTTTTT. Protein: CAISGARGHTGELFF.

This clonotype was observed at least ten times. The chain couples TRBV7-8 to TRBJ2-2; no firm D call. CDR1 is SGHVS, CDR2 FQNEAQ, per germline. The germline V and J ends were trimmed by 2 bases and 2 bases, with 6 bases remaining between them. The CDR3 runs 14 residues. CDR3 amino acids: CASSLTANTGELFF. In DNA, the CDR3 is TGTGCCAGCAGCTTAACAGCTAACACCGGGGAGCTGTTTTTT. Full variable domain (remainder filled in from reference TRBV7-8 and TRBJ2-2): GAGVSQSPRYKVAKRGQDVALRCDPISGHVSLFWYQQALGQGPEFLTYFQNEAQLDKSGLPSDRFFAERPEGSVSTLKIQRTQQEDSAVYLCASSLTANTGELFFGEGSRLTVL.

This clonotype was seen at least ten times. The chain links TRBV6-2 or TRBV6-3 to TRBJ2-1; D not certain. Germline loops: CDR1 MNHEY, CDR2 SVGEGT. This CDR3 spans 14 amino acids. The V end lost 5 bases, the J end lost 0 bases, and 8 bases lay between the germline ends. The chain's CDR3 is CASSGLSSYNEQFF. In DNA form, the CDR3 reads TGTGCCAGCAGTGGCTTGAGCTCCTACAATGAGCAGTTCTTC.

This clonotype was seen more than once but under ten times. This chain joins TRBV19 and TRBJ1-1; D is undetermined. This CDR3 is 13 amino acids long. Deletions cut 5 bases from V and 1 base from J, with 8 bases between. CDR1 is LNHDA, CDR2 SQIVND, per germline (reference sequence). CDR3: CASSYIPNTEAFF. CDR3 coding DNA: TGTGCCAGTAGTTACATCCCGAACACTGAAGCTTTCTTT. Filled out from reference TRBV19 and TRBJ1-1, the complete variable domain reads DGGITQSPKYLFRKEGQNVTLSCEQNLNHDAMYWYRQDPGQGLRLIYYSQIVNDFQKGDIAEGYSVSREKKESFPLTVTSAQKNPTAFYLCASSYIPNTEAFFGQGTRLTVV.

A few counts support this clonotype. A much larger clonotype is one base distant, so this may be a read error. The V and J genes are TRBV28 and TRBJ2-5; D ambiguous. Germline V lookup: CDR1 MDHEN, CDR2 SYDVKM. The CDR3 is made up of 16 amino acids. Trimming cost V 4 bases and J 3 bases, with 18 bases left between them. The CDR3 bases are TGTGCCAGCAGTTCCCTCTACGGTGTAGGGAAAGAGACCCAGTACTTC. This encodes CASSSLYGVGKETQYF.

V is TRBV7-2 and J is TRBJ2-3; D is perhaps TRBD1 (5 bases). The CDR3 spans 13 residues. Trimming pared 2 bases from V and 6 bases from J, leaving 9 bases between. Germline V CDR1 and CDR2: SGHTA, FQGNSA. The CDR3 nucleotides are TGTGCCAGCAGCTTAACAGGTGGGGATACGCAGTATTTT. This gives the protein CASSLTGGDTQYF.

The table lists this clonotype with many counts. The genes are TRBV7-9 and TRBJ2-1; possible D gene TRBD1, 5 bases. This CDR3 is 12 amino acids long. V lost 8 bases and J lost 6, with 11 bases in between. CDR1 and CDR2 (germline): SEHNR, FQNEAQ (reference sequence). The DNA of the CDR3 is TGTGCCAGCGGCAGGGTGGCCAATGAGCAGTTCTTC. Translation gives CASGRVANEQFF.

This clonotype showed up many times. The rearrangement joins TRBV4-2 to TRBJ1-2, with 9 bases fitting TRBD1. The CDR3 consists of 16 residues. The ends lost 1 base at V and 6 bases at J; junction bases unmatched: 9. CDR1 is LGHNA, CDR2 YNFKEQ, per germline. This CDR3 reads CASSQVGTDRGHGYTF. The CDR3 DNA follows: TGTGCCAGCAGCCAAGTGGGAACGGACAGGGGCCATGGCTACACCTTC.

This clonotype was seen at least ten times. The CDR3 protein is CASSFEPSSGRTYEQYF. Written as DNA, the CDR3 is TGCGCCAGCAGCTTCGAACCTTCTAGCGGGAGGACCTACGAGCAGTACTTC. The V call is TRBV5-1, the J call TRBJ2-7; 11 bases match TRBD2. Looked up from germline, CDR1 is SGHRS and CDR2 is YFSETQ. The ends lost 2 bases at V and 2 bases at J; junction bases unmatched: 9. This CDR3 is 17 amino acids long.

In this sample, this clonotype turned up a few times. CDR3 protein: CASAGGYEQYF. CDR3 DNA: TGTGCCTCGGCAGGGGGCTACGAGCAGTACTTC. The V call is TRBV10-3, the J call TRBJ2-7; the match to TRBD1 covers 7 bases. This CDR3 is built from 11 residues. CDR1 ENHRY and CDR2 SYGVKD come from the germline V gene. After removal of 11 bases from V and 3 bases from J, the junction contained 4 bases not matched to a gene.

This clonotype came up many times. This chain connects TRBV7-3 to TRBJ2-1; D uncertain. Germline V lookup: CDR1 SGHTA, CDR2 FQGTGA. The V and J ends lost 1 base and 0 bases respectively, with 7 bases between them. The CDR3 extends over 15 amino acids. CDR3 protein: CASSLNGYSYNEQFF. The DNA of the CDR3 is TGTGCCAGCAGCTTAAACGGGTACTCCTACAATGAGCAGTTCTTC.

The table lists this clonotype with a count of one. The chain couples TRBV25-1 to TRBJ1-5; 9 bases agree with TRBD1. The germline V gene encodes CDR1 MGHDK and CDR2 SYGVNS. V lost 4 bases to trimming and J lost 4 bases; unmatched junction nucleotides: 5. The CDR3 has 15 amino acids. CDR3 loop: CASSAGTGLNQPQHF. CDR3 DNA sequence: TGTGCCAGCAGTGCAGGGACAGGGCTTAATCAGCCCCAGCATTTT.

This clonotype has a handful of counts. The rearrangement uses TRBV5-4 and TRBJ2-7; D unclear. Between the trimmed V and J ends, which lost 4 bases and 3 bases, there was a span of 14 bases. The CDR3 length is 14 residues. Germline loops: CDR1 SGHNT, CDR2 YYREEE (reference sequence). Here the CDR3 reads CASSKDHSDYEQYF. The CDR3 DNA reads TGTGCCAGCAGCAAGGACCACAGCGACTACGAGCAGTACTTC. Using reference TRBV5-4 and TRBJ2-7 for the parts outside the CDR3, the full variable domain is ETGVTQSPTHLIKTRGQQVTLRCSSQSGHNTVSWYQQALGQGPQFIFQYYREEENGRGNFPPRFSGLQFPNYSSELNVNALELDDSALYLCASSKDHSDYEQYFGPGTRLTVT.

Only a few counts were recorded for this clonotype. Here the CDR3 reads CASSPYGGQRIQETQYF. The CDR3 nucleotides read TGTGCCAGCTCACCCTACGGAGGCCAGCGAATTCAAGAGACCCAGTACTTC. This rearrangement joins TRBV18 to TRBJ2-5; TRBD2 is a possible D gene (5 bases). Germline CDR1 is KGHSH and CDR2 is LQKENI. This CDR3 is 17 amino acids long. V lost 3 bases, J lost 2 bases, and 19 bases lay in between.

At least ten counts were recorded for this clonotype. The chain has TRBV3-1 and TRBJ1-4, with 9 bases fitting TRBD1. Germline V gene lookup returns CDR1 LGHDT and CDR2 YNNKEL (reference sequence). CDR3 length equals 15 residues. V lost 6 bases and J lost 5; bases outside the gene matches: 7. CDR3 loop: CASSSRDRANEKLFF. CDR3 nucleotides: TGTGCCAGCAGTTCCCGGGACAGGGCGAATGAAAAACTGTTTTTT.